This T cell receptor (beta chain) is drawn from a study of identical twins. Whole-study findings and limits: These conclusions were based on statistical analysis (cross-sectional, not following the same donors). Researchers reported weaker excess twin sharing in beta out-of-frame sequences.

This CDR3 has 12 residues. The J segment lost 10 bases and the V segment lost 6 bases, leaving 6 bases of the junction unmatched. MiXCR, applied by TCRdb to the 5' RACE reads, yields one record per CDR3 protein. This sample has roughly 1,500,000 distinct CDR3 sequences; 25% to 35% occur once, and the top ten carry about 0.27%. Remarks on this clonotype: The antigen is unknown.

Source material: cord blood. This TCR came from a newborn girl in good health. The chain links TRBV12-3 or TRBV12-4 to TRBJ2-1; 7 bases map to TRBD2. The CDR3 coding sequence is TGTGCCAGCAGCTACTCGGGACTAGAGCAGTTCTTC. Encoded protein: CASSYSGLEQFF.